Shown below are 30 T cell receptor beta chains from a single sample sequenced in a study of blood T cells in healthy people across ages. A sample-barcoded 5' primer and a J-beta primer mix were used in a second PCR of roughly 7 to 12 cycles. TCRdb itself ran the 5' RACE reads through MiXCR, one entry per CDR3 protein. The sample lists 600,000 or so distinct CDR3 sequences; about 30% were seen once. Sequencing was done on a sample of blood. The receptors originated from a woman older than 75 in good health.

This sequence joins TRBV4-2 and TRBJ2-2, with TRBD2 matching over 9 bases. CDR3 length equals 18 residues. Losses at the gene ends were 1 base for V and 3 bases for J; bases not matched to a gene: 9. CDR1 LGHNA and CDR2 YNFKEQ come from the germline V gene. This CDR3 is CASSQAGAGGKYTGELFF. CDR3 bases: TGTGCCAGCAGCCAAGCAGGCGCGGGGGGGAAATACACCGGGGAGCTGTTTTTT.

In DNA form, the CDR3 reads TGTGCCAGCAGCTTTCTCAGGTACAATGAGCAGTTCTTC. It encodes CASSFLRYNEQFF. The gene calls are TRBV5-6 and TRBJ2-1; D gene ambiguous. V dropped 2 bases and J dropped 4 bases, with 7 bases sitting between them. Germline V gives CDR1 SGHDT, CDR2 YYEEEE. This CDR3 spans 13 amino acids.

On this clonotype itself: Its ends do not fully match the called genes, so a read error is possible. This chain connects TRBV20-1 to TRBJ2-7; D gene ambiguous. CDR3 length equals 15 residues. Germline assignment: CDR1 DFQATT and CDR2 SNEGSKA (reference sequence). CDR3 sequence: CSARGQTSYSYEQYF. DNA of the CDR3: TGCAGTGCCAGAGGTCAGACCTCTTACTCCTACGAGCAGTACTTC.

This clonotype was counted at least ten times. The chain links TRBV19 to TRBJ2-1, with D perhaps matching TRBD2 (6 bases). Between the trimmed V and J ends, which lost 4 bases and 4 bases, there was a span of 14 bases. This CDR3 comprises 15 residues. CDR1 is LNHDA, CDR2 SQIVND, per germline (reference sequence). The CDR3 coding sequence is TGTGCCAGTAGTACAAGACTAGGCAATTACAATGAGCAGTTCTTC. It codes for CASSTRLGNYNEQFF.

This clonotype was seen ten or more times. This chain uses TRBV5-1 with TRBJ1-6, with TRBD1 as a possible D gene (6 bases). Trimming shortened V by 4 bases and J by 7 bases, and 15 bases separated the two germline ends. The CDR3 is 15 residues long. Germline CDR1 SGHRS, CDR2 YFSETQ. CDR3 protein: CASSGTGGNNSPLHF. The CDR3 DNA follows: TGCGCCAGCAGCGGAACGGGGGGCAACAATTCACCCCTCCACTTT.

This chain links TRBV5-1 with TRBJ2-1; 10 bases map to TRBD2. Trimming cost V 3 bases and J 4 bases; bases outside gene matches: 1. CDR3 length: 14 amino acids. Germline CDR1 SGHRS, CDR2 YFSETQ. The CDR3 region is CASSWTSGYNEQFF. CDR3 DNA: TGCGCCAGCAGCTGGACTAGCGGATACAATGAGCAGTTCTTC. Looking up the rest from reference TRBV5-1 and TRBJ2-1 gives the full variable domain: KAGVTQTPRYLIKTRGQQVTLSCSPISGHRSVSWYQQTPGQGLQFLFEYFSETQRNKGNFPGRFSGRQFSNSRSEMNVSTLELGDSALYLCASSWTSGYNEQFFGPGTRLTVL.

This clonotype appeared many times. This CDR3 is CASRVEGASYEQYF. The CDR3 DNA follows: TGTGCCAGCAGAGTGGAGGGGGCCTCCTACGAGCAGTACTTC. The chain combines TRBV12-3 or TRBV12-4 with TRBJ2-7; D is perhaps TRBD1 (7 bases). This CDR3 spans 14 amino acids. V lost 6 bases and J 0 bases, leaving 12 bases between the germline ends.

The rearrangement joins TRBV3-1 to TRBJ1-1; D is undetermined. V was cut by 0 bases and J by 0 bases, with 14 bases left in between. CDR3 size: 17 residues. CDR1 is LGHDT and CDR2 is YNNKEL in the germline V gene (reference sequence). The CDR3 loop is CASSQDLRIHMNTEAFF. Here the CDR3 DNA reads TGTGCCAGCAGCCAAGATCTACGGATTCACATGAACACTGAAGCTTTCTTT. Complete variable domain (other parts from reference TRBV3-1 and TRBJ1-1): DTAVSQTPKYLVTQMGNDKSIKCEQNLGHDTMYWYKQDSKKFLKIMFSYNNKELIINETVPNRFSPKSPDKAHLNLHINSLELGDSAVYFCASSQDLRIHMNTEAFFGQGTRLTVV.

This clonotype was seen repeatedly, ten times or more. The V and J genes are TRBV10-3 and TRBJ2-5, with TRBD2 matching over 12 bases. The germline CDR1 and CDR2 sequences are ENHRY and SYGVKD. CDR3 length: 17 amino acids. V was clipped by 6 bases and J by 4 bases; unmatched bases: 12. DNA for the CDR3: TGTGCCATCAGGGGGGGGGCTAGCGGGGGGGCGTCAGAGACCCAGTACTTC. Its protein product is CAIRGGASGGASETQYF.

As concerns this clonotype: In this CDR3 the conserved last residue, phenylalanine or tryptophan, is missing, so a read error is likely. This rearrangement joins TRBV7-9 to TRBJ2-1; 9 bases match TRBD1. CDR3 size: 15 residues. J gave up 4 bases and V 5 bases, and 6 bases lay outside the gene matches. The germline V gene has CDR1 SEHNR and CDR2 FQNEAQ (reference sequence). The CDR3 DNA is TGTGCCAGCAGCCCGCCCGGGACAGGGTACAATGAGCAGTTCTCC. Residues: CASSPPGTGYNEQFS.

In this sample, this clonotype turned up a few times. This chain links TRBV7-2 with TRBJ1-1, with D possibly being TRBD1 (5 bases). Germline V lookup: CDR1 SGHTA, CDR2 FQGNSA. With 3 bases removed from V and 4 bases from J, the gap between germline ends came to 15 bases. This CDR3 is 15 amino acids long. Here the CDR3 reads CASSFSGRGSTEAFF. The CDR3 DNA is TGTGCCAGCAGCTTTAGTGGGAGGGGAAGCACTGAAGCTTTCTTT.

V usage is TRBV28 and J usage is TRBJ1-1, with no clear D. CDR3 length: 10 amino acids. Trimming stripped 10 bases from V and 1 base from J, with 4 bases between. CDR1 is MDHEN and CDR2 is SYDVKM in the germline V gene. The CDR3 sequence is CATGNTEAFF. CDR3 DNA: TGTGCCACCGGGAACACTGAAGCTTTCTTT.

This clonotype was seen at least ten times. The rearrangement links TRBV5-6 to TRBJ1-5; D unresolved. This CDR3 is built from 15 residues. Germline V gives CDR1 SGHDT, CDR2 YYEEEE. Trimming stripped 2 bases from V and 2 bases from J, with 11 bases between. The CDR3 sequence is CASSFYSGGNQPQHF. The DNA of the CDR3 is TGTGCCAGCAGCTTCTACAGTGGGGGCAATCAGCCCCAGCATTTT.

This clonotype was picked up many times. The chain links TRBV6-5 to TRBJ2-7, with D tentatively TRBD2 (6 bases). V was clipped by 6 bases and J by 2 bases, with 14 bases between them. Germline assignment: CDR1 MNHEY and CDR2 SVGAGI. This CDR3 is built from 14 residues. DNA of the CDR3: TGTGCCAGCAGAGGGGACTTTTCGACCTACGAGCAGTACTTC. Amino acid sequence: CASRGDFSTYEQYF.

This clonotype was recorded a few times. The chain uses TRBV5-6 and TRBJ2-5; 15 bases agree with TRBD2. Germline CDR1 SGHDT, CDR2 YYEEEE. The CDR3 sequence is 18 residues long. V gave up 4 bases and J gave up 4 bases; unmatched junction bases: 11. The CDR3 DNA sequence: TGTGCCAGCAGCGGAACAGGACTAGCGGGGGGGCGGGGAGAGACCCAGTACTTC. Encoded protein: CASSGTGLAGGRGETQYF.

This clonotype was seen at least ten times. This chain links TRBV7-2 with TRBJ1-5; the D gene is possibly TRBD1 (5 bases). This CDR3 region has 15 residues. Germline values: CDR1 SGHTA, CDR2 FQGNSA. V lost 1 base and J lost 0, with 7 bases in between. CDR3 sequence: CASSLGGGSNQPQHF. The CDR3 nucleotides are TGTGCCAGCAGCTTAGGGGGGGGTAGCAATCAGCCCCAGCATTTT. The entire variable domain, with the rest obtained from reference TRBV7-2 and TRBJ1-5, is as follows: GAGVSQSPSNKVTEKGKDVELRCDPISGHTALYWYRQSLGQGLEFLIYFQGNSAPDKSGLPSDRFSAERTGGSVSTLTIQRTQQEDSAVYLCASSLGGGSNQPQHFGDGTRLSIL.

At least ten counts were recorded for this clonotype. The rearrangement joins TRBV5-1 to TRBJ1-1, with 12 bases aligning to TRBD1. Germline V gene lookup returns CDR1 SGHRS and CDR2 YFSETQ. The V and J ends lost 4 bases and 0 bases, in that order; junction bases with no gene match: 7. The CDR3 covers 17 residues. This chain's CDR3 is CASSLLGTGGLNTEAFF. The DNA of the CDR3 is TGCGCCAGCAGCCTCCTGGGGACAGGGGGCTTGAACACTGAAGCTTTCTTT.

This clonotype showed up many times. This chain links TRBV15 with TRBJ2-3; D is unclear. V was clipped by 5 bases and J by 2 bases, with 11 bases between them. Germline assignment: CDR1 LNHNV and CDR2 YYDKDF (reference sequence). The CDR3 runs to 14 residues. The CDR3 DNA is TGTGCCACCAGCCTCCGGAGTTACACAGATACGCAGTATTTT. Translating it yields CATSLRSYTDTQYF.

This chain links TRBV9 with TRBJ1-1; 7 bases agree with TRBD1. The CDR3 has 15 residues. CDR1 and CDR2 from the germline V gene are SGDLS and YYNGEE. V dropped 3 bases and J dropped 3; count of bases not matched to a gene: 8. The CDR3 DNA reads as TGTGCCAGCAGCGCCAGGGGGGGGGCAGACACTGAAGCTTTCTTT. It encodes CASSARGGADTEAFF.

With respect to this clonotype: Possible read error: a much larger clone is one base away. CDR3 DNA sequence: TGCAGTGCTAGAGGGGGAATTGGGGGCACTGATGCTTTCTTT. It translates to CSARGGIGGTDAFF. The chain employs TRBV20-1 and TRBJ1-1; possible D gene TRBD1, 6 bases. The CDR3 runs to 14 residues. CDR1 is DFQATT and CDR2 is SNEGSKA in the germline V gene (reference sequence).

The chain recombines TRBV9 with TRBJ2-1, with 11 bases identical to TRBD2. V dropped 0 bases and J dropped 5; count of bases not matched to a gene: 1. The CDR3 has 15 amino acids. Germline loops: CDR1 SGDLS, CDR2 YYNGEE. The CDR3, as DNA: TGTGCCAGCAGCGTAGGACTAGCGGGAAACAATGAGCAGTTCTTC. Translated, it gives CASSVGLAGNNEQFF. Together with reference TRBV9 and TRBJ2-1, the CDR3 gives the full variable domain: DSGVTQTPKHLITATGQRVTLRCSPRSGDLSVYWYQQSLDQGLQFLIQYYNGEERAKGNILERFSAQQFPDLHSELNLSSLELGDSALYFCASSVGLAGNNEQFFGPGTRLTVL.

This clonotype has a handful of counts. The J gene is TRBJ2-1, the V gene TRBV20-1; 11 positions agree with TRBD2. Germline CDR1 reads DFQATT; CDR2 reads SNEGSKA (reference sequence). The CDR3 covers 13 residues. J gave up 13 bases and V 6 bases, and 11 bases lay outside the gene matches. The CDR3 region has the DNA TGCAGTGCCCTAGCGGGGGGCGGGGAGACCCAGTTCTTC. Translating it yields CSALAGGGETQFF.

This chain joins TRBV5-5 and TRBJ1-5; a possible D gene is TRBD1 (5 bases). The CDR3 is 15 amino acids. CDR1 SGHKS and CDR2 YYEKEE come from the germline V gene (reference sequence). Trimming pared 4 bases from V and 11 bases from J, leaving 22 bases between. The DNA for the CDR3 is TGTGCCAGCAGCCCAGGCCCAGGGCACGGGGTGGCCCAGCATTTT. Its protein product is CASSPGPGHGVAQHF.

This clonotype was detected ten times or more. The chain couples TRBV20-1 to TRBJ2-7, with no clear D. The germline V gene encodes CDR1 DFQATT and CDR2 SNEGSKA (reference sequence). V lost 1 base and J lost 0, with 10 bases in between. The CDR3 loop spans 14 amino acids. CDR3 nucleotides: TGCAGTGCTAGAGTACCGGGTAGCTCCTACGAGCAGTACTTC. Translating it yields CSARVPGSSYEQYF.

DNA for the CDR3: TGCAGTGCTTGGATAGCTGGTGAGCAGTTCTTC. Translating gives CSAWIAGEQFF. This chain links TRBV20-1 with TRBJ2-1; D not certain. Trimming removed 5 bases from V and 9 bases from J, with 11 bases in between. Germline V gives CDR1 DFQATT, CDR2 SNEGSKA (reference sequence). The CDR3 sequence is 11 residues long.

A word on this clonotype: A much more abundant neighbour one base away suggests this may be a read error. The chain has TRBV30 and TRBJ2-1; no clear D gene. Trimming pared 0 bases from V and 10 bases from J, leaving 10 bases between. The CDR3 is 12 amino acids. Germline V gene sequence: CDR1 GTSNPN, CDR2 SVGIG (reference sequence). This CDR3 is CAWSVGPYEQFF. DNA for the CDR3: TGTGCCTGGAGTGTAGGTCCCTACGAGCAGTTCTTC.

This clonotype was observed a few times. The V and J genes are TRBV12-3 or TRBV12-4 and TRBJ2-7, with 7 bases lining up with TRBD1. Trimming took 6 bases from V and 6 from J; bases not matched to a gene: 8. This CDR3 contains 13 residues. This CDR3 reads CASSRDRESEQYF. Here the CDR3 DNA reads TGTGCCAGCAGCCGGGACAGAGAAAGCGAGCAGTACTTC.

This clonotype was observed many times. The chain couples TRBV28 to TRBJ2-3; D is tentatively TRBD1 or TRBD2 (7 bases each). The CDR3 has 16 residues. Germline V gene sequence: CDR1 MDHEN, CDR2 SYDVKM. Trimming cost V 6 bases and J 2 bases, with 18 bases left between them. CDR3 loop: CASSPPGGQITDTQYF. The CDR3 DNA reads as TGTGCCAGCAGCCCCCCGGGGGGACAGATCACAGATACGCAGTATTTT.

This clonotype was seen a handful of times. Being one base from a much bigger clone, this may be a read error. This chain joins TRBV6-1 and TRBJ2-1, with D possibly being TRBD2 (7 bases). Germline V gene data show CDR1 as MNHNS and CDR2 as SASEGT. The CDR3 is made up of 12 amino acids. Trimming removed 8 bases at V and 7 bases at J, with 12 bases between. The CDR3 spells CASGGAKNEQFF. Written as DNA, the CDR3 is TGTGCCAGCGGGGGGGCGAAGAATGAGCAGTTCTTC.

This chain joins TRBV6-1 and TRBJ1-2, with 10 positions matching TRBD1. The V and J ends lost 7 bases and 5 bases, in that order; junction bases with no gene match: 10. Germline assignment: CDR1 MNHNS and CDR2 SASEGT. This CDR3 contains 15 residues. The CDR3 is CASTDRGQGIYGYTF. In DNA, the CDR3 is TGTGCCAGCACCGATAGGGGACAGGGGATATATGGCTACACCTTC.